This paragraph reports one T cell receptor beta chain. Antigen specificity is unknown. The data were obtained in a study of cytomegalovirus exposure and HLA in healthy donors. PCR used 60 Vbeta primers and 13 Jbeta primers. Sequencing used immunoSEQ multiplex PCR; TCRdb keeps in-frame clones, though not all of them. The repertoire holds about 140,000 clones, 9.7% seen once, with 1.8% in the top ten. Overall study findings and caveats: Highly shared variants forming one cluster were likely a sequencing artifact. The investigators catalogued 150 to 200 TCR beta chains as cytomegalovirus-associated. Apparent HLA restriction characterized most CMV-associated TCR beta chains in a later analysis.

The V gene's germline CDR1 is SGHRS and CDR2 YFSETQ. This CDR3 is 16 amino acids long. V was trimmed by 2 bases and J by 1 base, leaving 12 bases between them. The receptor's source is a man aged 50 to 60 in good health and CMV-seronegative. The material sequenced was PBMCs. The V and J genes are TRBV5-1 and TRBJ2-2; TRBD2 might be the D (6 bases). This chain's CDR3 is CASSLARRGNTGELFF. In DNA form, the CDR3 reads TGCGCCAGCAGCTTAGCCAGGCGGGGGAACACCGGGGAGCTGTTTTTT.